The 9 T cell receptor beta chains given below trace back to one sample, sequenced in a study of blood T cells in healthy people across ages. A sample-barcoded 5' primer and a J-beta primer mix were used in a second PCR of roughly 6 to 11 cycles. TCRdb itself ran the 5' RACE reads through MiXCR, one entry per CDR3 protein. The profile shows more than 700,000 distinct CDR3 sequences, about half of them singletons. Sample: blood. These receptors were collected from a man older than 75 in good health.

The chain recombines TRBV21-1 with TRBJ1-1. TRBV21-1 is noted as a pseudogene. The CDR3 consists of 9 residues. CDR3 sequence reads: CASSTEASF. DNA for the CDR3: TGTGCCAGCAGCACCGAAGCTTCCTTT.

The chain is built from TRBV20-1 and TRBJ1-2; weak D call: TRBD1 (6 bases). This CDR3 region has 14 residues. The ends were cut back, 2 bases at V and 5 bases at J, with 15 bases in the middle. Per germline, CDR1 DFQATT and CDR2 SNEGSKA (reference sequence). The CDR3 protein is CSARSGTGRYGYTF. In DNA, the CDR3 is TGCAGTGCTAGATCCGGCACAGGGAGGTATGGCTACACCTTC.

This clonotype came up a few times. The rearrangement uses TRBV25-1 and TRBJ1-1; no reliable D call. The CDR3 covers 12 residues. V was shortened by 4 bases and J by 4 bases, with 7 bases between the two germline ends. Germline loops: CDR1 MGHDK, CDR2 SYGVNS. The CDR3 is CASSGIGTEAFF. Written as DNA, the CDR3 is TGTGCCAGCAGTGGGATAGGCACTGAAGCTTTCTTT.

This clonotype was picked up a small number of times. The rearrangement joins TRBV12-3 or TRBV12-4 to TRBJ1-5; D is perhaps TRBD1 (5 bases). This CDR3 is 15 amino acids long. V shed 3 bases and J shed 4 bases, with 13 bases lying between them. CDR3: CASSFMGRENQPQHF. CDR3 sequence (DNA): TGTGCCAGCAGTTTTATGGGACGGGAGAATCAGCCCCAGCATTTT.

The J gene is TRBJ1-4, the V gene TRBV28; no clear D gene. Germline V CDR1 and CDR2: MDHEN, SYDVKM. The CDR3 covers 15 residues. V was cut by 1 base and J by 1 base, with 7 bases left in between. The CDR3 here is CASSLYGVTNEKLFF. CDR3 sequence (DNA): TGTGCCAGCAGTTTATATGGGGTAACTAATGAAAAACTGTTTTTT.

This clonotype came up once. The chain joins TRBV6-1 to TRBJ2-3; unclear D gene. Deletions cut 0 bases from V and 2 bases from J, with 6 bases between. The germline V gene has CDR1 MNHNS and CDR2 SASEGT. This CDR3 contains 14 residues. DNA of the CDR3: TGTGCCAGCAGTGAAGCGCAGTTCACAGATACGCAGTATTTT. Translating gives CASSEAQFTDTQYF.

This clonotype was seen a few times. This chain connects TRBV5-6 to TRBJ1-5, with 7 nucleotides matching TRBD1. After removal of 4 bases from V and 6 bases from J, the junction contained 4 bases not matched to a gene. The V gene's germline CDR1 is SGHDT and CDR2 YYEEEE. This CDR3 region has 13 residues. CDR3 nucleotides: TGTGCCAGCAGCCAAACAGGGGTTCAGCCCCAGCATTTT. It codes for CASSQTGVQPQHF.

This clonotype was observed a few times. The CDR3 DNA reads TGTGCCAGCAGGGGGGGAGTCGGCACAGATACGCAGTATTTT. Protein product: CASRGGVGTDTQYF. The V gene is TRBV7-2, the J gene TRBJ2-3; D possibly corresponds to TRBD2 (6 bases). The V end lost 6 bases, the J end lost 1 base, and 11 bases lay between the germline ends. CDR3 size: 14 residues. Germline V lookup: CDR1 SGHTA, CDR2 FQGNSA.

In its sample, this clonotype was seen a few times. The chain recombines TRBV9 with TRBJ2-3, with D perhaps TRBD1 (5 bases). The CDR3 has 18 amino acids. Germline CDR1 and CDR2: SGDLS and YYNGEE. V dropped 1 base and J dropped 0 bases, with 18 bases sitting between them. CDR3 protein: CASSVLPAGPQSTDTQYF. Here the CDR3 DNA reads TGTGCCAGCAGCGTACTCCCTGCAGGGCCGCAGAGCACAGATACGCAGTATTTT.